The rows below give T cell receptor beta chains drawn from one sample of a study of metastatic and nonmetastatic thyroid tumors. TCRdb redid the clone calls on the PCR reads using MiXCR. The sample contains tens of thousands of clones, around 15% of which appear only once. The sample comprised blood. These receptors came from a female donor with papillary thyroid cancer or a benign thyroid nodule (not recorded which). Some clones in this sample may be carry-over from other donors' samples. CDR3s include the opening cysteine and the closing phenylalanine or tryptophan.

j_call v_call cdr3_aa
TRBJ2-3 TRBV4-1 CASSQPGTSVQYF
TRBJ2-3 TRBV28 CASSLVRASGNTDTQYF
TRBJ2-1 TRBV7-9 CASSLWDRGMYEQFF
TRBJ1-4 TRBV6-1 CASSETGTNEKLFF
TRBJ1-1 TRBV29-1 CSATGYNTEAFF
TRBJ2-3 TRBV19 CASSPDRQITDTQYF
TRBJ2-1 TRBV5-1 CASSTYRGQSYNEQFF
TRBJ2-4 TRBV9 CASSIEQGASSIQYF
TRBJ1-2 TRBV2 CASLRDSFNYGYTF
TRBJ2-1 TRBV19 CASRLAGGSHNEQFF
TRBJ1-2 TRBV19 CASSINRGLDGYTF
TRBJ2-7 TRBV7-9 CASNETAPEQYF
TRBJ2-6 TRBV4-1 CASSRQGQGRGANVLTF
TRBJ1-2 TRBV6-1 CASSMPYGYTF
TRBJ1-2 TRBV16 CASSQSGIYGYTF
TRBJ2-1 TRBV30 CAWRTSGSSSYNEQFF